The rows below give T cell receptor beta chains drawn from one sample of a study of blood T cell repertoires in COVID-19. Sequencing used immunoSEQ multiplex PCR; TCRdb keeps in-frame clones, though not all of them. The table includes 380,000 or so clones, around 90% detected once. Sequenced sample: PBMCs or T cells enriched from blood (not recorded which). These receptors all stem from a middle-aged woman with acute COVID-19. Each CDR3 is given with its conserved first and last residue. A D gene is named only where the DNA matches it firmly. Size is omitted from some rows. Given values are once, few, many or a class for expanded clones.

NA	NA	TRBJ1-2	TRBV2	CASSEGRNYGYTF	TGTGCCAGCAGTGAAGGGCGGAACTATGGCTACACCTTC
NA	NA	TRBJ1-4	TRBV5-4	CASSTGGATNEKLFF	TGTGCCAGCAGTACCGGGGGGGCAACTAATGAAAAACTGTTTTTT
NA	few	TRBJ1-3	TRBV10-2	CASSEVSFGNTIYF	TGCGCCAGCAGTGAGGTGTCATTCGGAAACACCATATATTTT
NA	NA	TRBJ1-4	TRBV7-9	CASSLGGGPTNEKLFF	TGTGCCAGCAGCTTAGGGGGAGGGCCAACTAATGAAAAACTGTTTTTT
NA	NA	TRBJ1-1	TRBV14	CASSQNRGIGTEAFF	TGTGCCAGCAGCCAAAATAGGGGGATCGGCACTGAAGCTTTCTTT
TRBD1	NA	TRBJ2-3	TRBV2	CASSVQGAVGTDTQYF	TGTGCCAGCAGTGTACAGGGGGCTGTGGGCACAGATACGCAGTATTTT
TRBD1	NA	TRBJ1-1	TRBV5-1	CASSLVGTGDTEAFF	TGCGCCAGCAGCTTGGTTGGGACAGGGGACACTGAAGCTTTCTTT
TRBD1	NA	TRBJ1-2	TRBV5-1	CASSLEQGAGGYTF	TGCGCCAGCAGCTTGGAGCAGGGGGCAGGGGGCTACACCTTC
NA	NA	TRBJ1-1	TRBV6-5	CASTRGGTVSEAFF	TGTGCCAGCACTAGGGGGGGGACCGTATCTGAAGCTTTCTTT
TRBD1	few	TRBJ1-6	TRBV5-4	CASSLPGTGPSPLHF	TGTGCCAGCAGCCTCCCCGGGACAGGGCCTTCACCCCTCCACTTT
NA	NA	TRBJ2-7	TRBV11-2	CASSKGVPYEQYF	TGTGCCAGCAGTAAGGGGGTTCCCTACGAGCAGTACTTC
NA	few	TRBJ2-1	TRBV9	CASSVVNGKQFF	TGTGCCAGCAGCGTAGTAAACGGGAAGCAGTTCTTC
NA	NA	TRBJ1-1	TRBV7-9	CASSPGYDEAFF	TGTGCCAGCAGCCCCGGGTACGATGAAGCTTTCTTT
NA	NA	TRBJ1-1	TRBV29-1	CSVEGAWTEAFF	TGCAGCGTTGAGGGGGCGTGGACTGAAGCTTTCTTT
NA	NA	TRBJ1-3	TRBV19	CASSTQSGAGNTIYF	TGTGCCAGTAGTACCCAATCAGGGGCTGGAAACACCATATATTTT
TRBD1	NA	TRBJ1-2	TRBV5-1	CASSLIAGGAKGGGYTF	TGCGCCAGCAGCTTAATTGCAGGGGGCGCAAAGGGTGGAGGCTACACCTTC
NA	NA	TRBJ2-1	TRBV10-3	CAISGGGTHLYNEQFF	TGTGCCATCAGTGGTGGGGGGACCCACCTCTACAATGAGCAGTTCTTC
NA	NA	TRBJ2-2	TRBV11-3	CASSPRHSGGLTGELFF	TGTGCCAGCAGCCCCCGTCATTCCGGGGGATTGACCGGGGAGCTGTTTTTT
NA	NA	TRBJ2-5	TRBV3-1/TRBV3-2	CASSRHSRQETQYF	TGTGCCAGCAGCCGACACAGCCGCCAAGAGACCCAGTACTTC
TRBD1	few	TRBJ1-2	TRBV5-1	CASSWEDRGAGYTF	TGCGCCAGCAGCTGGGAGGACAGGGGGGCTGGCTACACCTTC
NA	NA	TRBJ1-4	TRBV20-1	CSASRARDEKLFF	TGCAGTGCTAGTAGAGCGCGGGATGAAAAACTGTTTTTT
NA	NA	TRBJ1-5	TRBV19	CASSTVKGSKRQPQHF	TGTGCCAGTAGTACCGTAAAAGGGAGCAAACGGCAGCCCCAGCATTTT
TRBD1	NA	TRBJ2-1	TRBV9	CASSAQGAHTNEQFF	TGTGCCAGCAGCGCACAGGGGGCCCACACGAATGAGCAGTTCTTC
NA	NA	TRBJ2-5	TRBV3-1/TRBV3-2	CASSQDRGTQYF	TGTGCCAGCAGCCAAGACAGGGGGACCCAGTACTTC
NA	NA	TRBJ1-3	TRBV30	CAWSVRGNTIYF	TGTGCCTGGAGTGTACGGGGAAACACCATATATTTT
NA	once	TRBJ1-2	TRBV12-2	CASRLGRQGGSRNGYTF	TGTGCAAGTCGCTTAGGAAGACAGGGGGGTTCGCGGAATGGCTACACCTTC
NA	NA	TRBJ2-5	TRBV3-1/TRBV3-2	CASSLFEETQYF	TGTGCCAGCAGCCTTTTTGAGGAGACCCAGTACTTC
NA	NA	TRBJ1-2	TRBV11-2	CASSPLIYDYGYTF	TGTGCCAGCAGCCCACTCATTTACGACTATGGCTACACCTTC
NA	NA	TRBJ1-3	TRBV6-5	CASSYKGSSGNTIYF	TGTGCCAGCAGTTACAAGGGGTCCTCTGGAAACACCATATATTTT
TRBD2	NA	TRBJ2-1	TRBV5-1	CASSLSLLAGYNEQFF	TGCGCCAGCAGCTTGAGTCTTCTAGCGGGGTACAATGAGCAGTTCTTC
NA	NA	TRBJ1-1	TRBV5-4	CASSYASREAFF	TGTGCCAGCAGCTATGCGAGCCGCGAAGCTTTCTTT
NA	NA	TRBJ1-1	TRBV6-5	CASRRQEVNTEAFF	TGTGCCAGCAGGAGACAGGAGGTGAACACTGAAGCTTTCTTT
NA	NA	TRBJ2-7	TRBV2	CASSHQGYEQYF	TGTGCCAGCAGTCATCAGGGTTACGAGCAGTACTTC
NA	NA	TRBJ2-7	TRBV23-1	CASSQYPGYEQYF	TGCGCCAGCAGTCAATACCCAGGGTACGAGCAGTACTTC
TRBD1	NA	TRBJ1-5	TRBV30	CAWKPRGPGNQPQHF	TGTGCCTGGAAACCCAGGGGGCCCGGCAATCAGCCCCAGCATTTT
TRBD1	once	TRBJ2-3	TRBV30	CAWSRTGPGADTQYF	TGTGCCTGGAGCCGGACAGGCCCAGGGGCAGATACGCAGTATTTT
TRBD2	NA	TRBJ2-3	TRBV3-1/TRBV3-2	CASSPSGATDTQYF	TGTGCCAGCAGTCCTAGCGGGGCGACAGATACGCAGTATTTT
NA	NA	TRBJ1-1	TRBV30	CAWSVLNTEAFF	TGTGCCTGGAGTGTCTTGAACACTGAAGCTTTCTTT
TRBD2	NA	TRBJ2-1	TRBV2	CASSEDLPGLAGSYNEQFF	TGTGCCAGCAGTGAAGACCTTCCGGGACTAGCGGGGAGCTACAATGAGCAGTTCTTC
TRBD1	NA	TRBJ2-4	TRBV25-1	CASSEWDRGNIQYF	TGTGCCAGCAGTGAATGGGACAGGGGAAACATTCAGTACTTC
TRBD1	NA	TRBJ2-7	TRBV4-1	CASSQSGTGLEQYF	TGCGCCAGCAGCCAATCCGGGACAGGCCTCGAGCAGTACTTC
NA	NA	TRBJ2-7	TRBV30	CAWKGRDEQYF	TGTGCCTGGAAGGGCAGGGACGAGCAGTACTTC
TRBD1	few	TRBJ1-1	TRBV3-1/TRBV3-2	CASSGTGDTEAFF	TGTGCCAGCAGCGGGACAGGGGATACTGAAGCTTTCTTT
TRBD1	NA	TRBJ2-7	TRBV9	CASSTGQHPGEQYF	TGTGCCAGCAGCACGGGACAGCACCCGGGGGAGCAGTACTTC
TRBD1	NA	TRBJ2-5	TRBV24-1	CATSDPRDRDRKTQYF	TGTGCCACCAGTGACCCCCGGGACAGGGATAGAAAGACCCAGTACTTC
NA	NA	TRBJ2-5	TRBV5-4	CASSLVGGTQETQYF	TGTGCCAGCAGCTTGGTCGGGGGGACACAAGAGACCCAGTACTTC
TRBD1	NA	TRBJ2-1	TRBV24-1	CATSVVRGPRSYNEQFF	TGTGCCACCAGTGTGGTTAGGGGGCCTCGCTCCTACAATGAGCAGTTCTTC
TRBD1	NA	TRBJ2-4	TRBV2	CASRGPTGGDKNIQYF	TGTGCCAGCAGAGGACCGACAGGGGGCGACAAAAACATTCAGTACTTC
TRBD1	NA	TRBJ1-5	TRBV27	CASSLYRGDRNQPQHF	TGTGCCAGCAGTTTATACAGGGGGGATCGCAATCAGCCCCAGCATTTT
TRBD2	NA	TRBJ2-5	TRBV10-2	CASGGGAWETQYF	TGCGCCAGCGGCGGGGGGGCCTGGGAGACCCAGTACTTC
TRBD1	once	TRBJ2-5	TRBV5-1	CASSLGDSQETQYF	TGCGCCAGCAGCTTGGGGGACAGCCAAGAGACCCAGTACTTC
NA	NA	TRBJ1-2	TRBV20-1	CSARSGRGYTF	TGCAGTGCTAGATCAGGGAGGGGCTACACCTTC
TRBD1	NA	TRBJ2-5	TRBV6-5	CASRDRGQETQYF	TGTGCCAGCAGGGACAGGGGGCAAGAGACCCAGTACTTC
NA	NA	TRBJ1-4	TRBV30	CAWSPGGRGEKLFF	TGTGCCTGGAGCCCGGGGGGCCGGGGTGAAAAACTGTTTTTT
TRBD1	NA	TRBJ1-1	TRBV14	CASSHRLGQGTEAFF	TGTGCCAGCAGCCACCGGTTAGGACAGGGTACTGAAGCTTTCTTT
NA	NA	TRBJ2-3	TRBV14	CASSLRGAPDTQYF	TGTGCCAGCAGCCTCCGGGGGGCCCCAGATACGCAGTATTTT
NA	NA	TRBJ2-3	TRBV12-3/TRBV12-4	CASSLGQQDTQYF	TGTGCCAGCAGTCTAGGACAGCAGGATACGCAGTATTTT
NA	NA	TRBJ1-2	TRBV12-3/TRBV12-4	CASSLRTGYGYTF	TGTGCCAGCAGTTTGAGGACGGGGTATGGCTACACCTTC